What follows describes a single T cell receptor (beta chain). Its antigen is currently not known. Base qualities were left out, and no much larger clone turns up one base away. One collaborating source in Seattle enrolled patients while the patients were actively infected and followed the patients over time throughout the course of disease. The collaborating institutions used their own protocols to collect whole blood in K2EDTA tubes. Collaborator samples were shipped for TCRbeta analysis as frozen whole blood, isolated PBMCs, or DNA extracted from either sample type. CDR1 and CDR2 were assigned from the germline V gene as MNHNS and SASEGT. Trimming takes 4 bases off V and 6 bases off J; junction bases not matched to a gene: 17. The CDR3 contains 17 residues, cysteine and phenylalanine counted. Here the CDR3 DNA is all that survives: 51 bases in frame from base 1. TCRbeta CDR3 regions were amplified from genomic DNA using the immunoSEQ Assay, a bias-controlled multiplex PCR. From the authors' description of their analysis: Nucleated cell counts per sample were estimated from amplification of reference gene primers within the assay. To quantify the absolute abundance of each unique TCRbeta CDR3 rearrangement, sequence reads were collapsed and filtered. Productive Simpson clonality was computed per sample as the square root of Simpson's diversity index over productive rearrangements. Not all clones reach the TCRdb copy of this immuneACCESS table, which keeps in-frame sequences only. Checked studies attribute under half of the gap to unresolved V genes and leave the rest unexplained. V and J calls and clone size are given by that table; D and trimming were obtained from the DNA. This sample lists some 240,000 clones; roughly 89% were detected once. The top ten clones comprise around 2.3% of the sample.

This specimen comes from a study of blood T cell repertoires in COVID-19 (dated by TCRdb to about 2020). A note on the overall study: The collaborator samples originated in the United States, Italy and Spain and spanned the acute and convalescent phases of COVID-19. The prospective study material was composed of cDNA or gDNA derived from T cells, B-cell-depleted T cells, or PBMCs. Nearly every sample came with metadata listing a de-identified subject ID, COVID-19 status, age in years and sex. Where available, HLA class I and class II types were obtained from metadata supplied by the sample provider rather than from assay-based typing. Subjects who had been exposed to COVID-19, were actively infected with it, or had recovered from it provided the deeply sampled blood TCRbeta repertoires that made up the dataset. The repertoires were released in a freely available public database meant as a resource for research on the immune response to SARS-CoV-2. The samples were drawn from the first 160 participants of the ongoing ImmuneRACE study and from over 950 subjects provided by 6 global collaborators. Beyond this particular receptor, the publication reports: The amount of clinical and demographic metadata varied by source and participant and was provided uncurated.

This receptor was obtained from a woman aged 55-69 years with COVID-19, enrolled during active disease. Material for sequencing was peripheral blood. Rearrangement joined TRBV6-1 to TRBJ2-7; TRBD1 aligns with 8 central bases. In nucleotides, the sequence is TGTGCCAGCAGTGGAGGACAGGGTAGATCTTTACGTCGCGAGCAGTACTTC. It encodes CASSGGQGRSLRREQYF.